A single sample gave rise to the 9 T cell receptor beta chains below, sequenced in a study of CD8 T cells in ankylosing spondylitis. TCRdb reanalysed the 5' RACE reads using MiXCR and keeps one entry per CDR3 protein. The repertoire holds about 350,000 distinct CDR3 sequences, with roughly 20% as singletons. What was sequenced was blood, either unsorted or a sorted T cell fraction (not recorded which). All receptors derive from a male donor with ankylosing spondylitis or in good health (not recorded which).

The V call is TRBV3-1, the J call TRBJ2-1, with 8 nucleotides matching TRBD1. CDR3 length: 16 residues. The V and J ends lost 1 base and 8 bases, in that order; junction bases with no gene match: 10. Germline loops: CDR1 LGHDT, CDR2 YNNKEL (reference sequence). Here the CDR3 reads CASSQATDRADDEQFF. The CDR3 DNA sequence: TGTGCCAGCAGCCAAGCTACGGACAGGGCTGATGATGAGCAGTTCTTC.

The J gene is TRBJ2-3, the V gene TRBV12-3 or TRBV12-4; D tentatively reads TRBD1 or TRBD2 (7 bases each). The CDR3 has 15 residues. V was shortened by 3 bases and J by 5 bases, with 15 bases between the two germline ends. CDR3 in DNA: TGTGCCAGCAGTTTTTCAGGGGGGGACGTAGATACGCAGTATTTT. It encodes CASSFSGGDVDTQYF.

J is TRBJ2-2 and V is TRBV11-1; TRBD1 matches at 8 bases. V lost 4 bases and J lost 5; bases outside the gene matches: 18. In germline, CDR1 is SGHAT, CDR2 FQDESV (reference sequence). The length of the CDR3 is 19 residues. This CDR3 reads CASSYSDDRGSPRTGELFF. The CDR3 DNA reads TGTGCCAGCAGCTACTCCGACGACAGGGGATCTCCGAGAACCGGGGAGCTGTTTTTT.

This clonotype was found a few times. As DNA, the CDR3 is TGTGCCAGCACCCCCACTAGCGGGGGGAACAATGAGCAGTTCTTC. It is translated as CASTPTSGGNNEQFF. J is TRBJ2-1 and V is TRBV27; 12 bases are shared with TRBD2. Looked up from germline, CDR1 is MNHEY and CDR2 is SMNVEV (reference sequence). The CDR3 spans 15 residues. The trim removed 7 bases at V and 5 bases at J, leaving 6 bases unmatched.

This clonotype was counted a few times. The chain uses TRBV28 and TRBJ1-5; 8 nucleotides align to TRBD1. The CDR3 has 14 amino acids. Germline assignment: CDR1 MDHEN and CDR2 SYDVKM. Trimming at V came to 4 bases and at J to 7 bases, leaving 6 bases not matched to a gene. CDR3: CASSSHRGLQPQHF. CDR3 bases: TGTGCCAGCAGTTCTCACAGGGGGTTACAGCCCCAGCATTTT.

This chain connects TRBV12-3 or TRBV12-4 to TRBJ2-3, with 13 positions matching TRBD2. Germline trimming cut 6 bases from V and 7 bases from J; bases unmatched to any gene: 7. The CDR3 loop spans 15 amino acids. As DNA, the CDR3 is TGTGCCAGCAGCCTACTAGCGGGGGGGAGGAATACGCAGTATTTT. This codes for CASSLLAGGRNTQYF.

This clonotype turned up a few times. The chain recombines TRBV29-1 with TRBJ1-2; 11 nucleotides align to TRBD1. CDR1 SQVTM and CDR2 ANQGSEA come from the germline V gene. The CDR3 consists of 12 residues. V lost 8 bases to trimming and J lost 7 bases; unmatched junction nucleotides: 6. The DNA of the CDR3 is TGCAGCACCTCCGGGACAGGGGGTGGCTACACCTTC. It translates to CSTSGTGGGYTF.

The V gene is TRBV6-2 or TRBV6-3, the J gene TRBJ2-7; 7 bases match TRBD1. V gave up 6 bases and J gave up 9 bases; unmatched junction bases: 8. CDR3 length: 12 amino acids. Per the germline V gene, CDR1 is MNHEY and CDR2 is SVGEGT. CDR3 nucleotides: TGTGCCAGCAGCCCCGACAGGGTTCCGCAGTACTTC. Protein sequence: CASSPDRVPQYF.

The rearrangement uses TRBV12-3 or TRBV12-4 and TRBJ2-3; D unclear. The CDR3 has 16 residues. V lost 7 bases and J 4 bases, leaving 21 bases between the germline ends. DNA for the CDR3: TGTGCCAGCACCCCAGGCCCCCAGGCTAGTTCAGATACGCAGTATTTT. It translates to CASTPGPQASSDTQYF.